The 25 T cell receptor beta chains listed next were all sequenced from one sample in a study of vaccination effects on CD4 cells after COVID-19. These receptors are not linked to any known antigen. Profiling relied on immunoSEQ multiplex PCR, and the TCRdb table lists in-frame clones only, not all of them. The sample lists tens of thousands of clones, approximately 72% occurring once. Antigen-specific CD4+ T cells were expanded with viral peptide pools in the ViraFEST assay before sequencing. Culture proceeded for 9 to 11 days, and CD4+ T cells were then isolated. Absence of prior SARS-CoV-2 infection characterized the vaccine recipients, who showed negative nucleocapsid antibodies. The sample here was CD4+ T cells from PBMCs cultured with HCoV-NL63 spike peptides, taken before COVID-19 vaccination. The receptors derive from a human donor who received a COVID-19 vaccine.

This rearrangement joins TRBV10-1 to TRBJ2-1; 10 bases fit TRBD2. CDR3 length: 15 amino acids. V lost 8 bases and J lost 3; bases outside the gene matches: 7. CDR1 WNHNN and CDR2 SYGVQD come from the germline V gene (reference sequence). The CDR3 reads CASGVAGGFYNEQFF. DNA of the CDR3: TGCGCCAGCGGGGTAGCGGGGGGCTTCTACAATGAGCAGTTCTTC.

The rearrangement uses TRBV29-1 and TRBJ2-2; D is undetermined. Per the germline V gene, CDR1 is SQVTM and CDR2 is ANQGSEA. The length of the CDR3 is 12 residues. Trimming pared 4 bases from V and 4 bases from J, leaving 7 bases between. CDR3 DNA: TGCAGCGTTGCGGCCGGCACCGGGGAGCTGTTTTTT. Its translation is CSVAAGTGELFF.

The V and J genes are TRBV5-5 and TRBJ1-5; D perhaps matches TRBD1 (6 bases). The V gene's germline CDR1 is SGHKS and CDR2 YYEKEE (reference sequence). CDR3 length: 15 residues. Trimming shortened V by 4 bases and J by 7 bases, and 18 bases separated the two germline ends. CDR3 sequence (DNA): TGTGCCAGCAGCGGGGGCCTCAACGGTGGGCAGCCCCAGCATTTT. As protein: CASSGGLNGGQPQHF.

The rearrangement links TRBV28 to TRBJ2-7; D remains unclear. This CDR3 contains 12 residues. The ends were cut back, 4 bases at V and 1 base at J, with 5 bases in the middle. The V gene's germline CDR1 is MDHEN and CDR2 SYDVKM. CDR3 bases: TGTGCCAGCAGTTACGGATCCTACGAGCAGTACGTC. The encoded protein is CASSYGSYEQYV.

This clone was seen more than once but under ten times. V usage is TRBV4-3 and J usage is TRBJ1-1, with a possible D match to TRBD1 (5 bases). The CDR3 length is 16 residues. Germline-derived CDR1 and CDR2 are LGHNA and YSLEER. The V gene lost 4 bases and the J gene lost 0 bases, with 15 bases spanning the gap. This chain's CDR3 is CASSPGTAYMNTEAFF. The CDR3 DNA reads TGCGCCAGCAGCCCGGGGACGGCCTACATGAACACTGAAGCTTTCTTT.

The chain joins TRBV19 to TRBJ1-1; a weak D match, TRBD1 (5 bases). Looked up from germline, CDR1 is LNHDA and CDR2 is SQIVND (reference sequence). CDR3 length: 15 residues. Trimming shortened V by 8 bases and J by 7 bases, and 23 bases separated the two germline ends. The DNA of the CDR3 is TGTGCCAGTTTACCCGTTGATGGGGGGAGTATTGAAGCTTTCTTT. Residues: CASLPVDGGSIEAFF.

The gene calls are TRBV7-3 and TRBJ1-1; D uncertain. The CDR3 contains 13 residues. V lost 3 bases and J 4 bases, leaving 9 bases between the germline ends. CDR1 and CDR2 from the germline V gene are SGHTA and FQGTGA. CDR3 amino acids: CASSFHPGTEAFF. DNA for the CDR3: TGTGCCAGCAGCTTTCACCCGGGCACTGAAGCTTTCTTT. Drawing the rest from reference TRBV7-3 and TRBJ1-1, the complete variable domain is GAGVSQTPSNKVTEKGKYVELRCDPISGHTALYWYRQSLGQGPEFLIYFQGTGAADDSGLPNDRFFAVRPEGSVSTLKIQRTERGDSAVYLCASSFHPGTEAFFGQGTRLTVV.

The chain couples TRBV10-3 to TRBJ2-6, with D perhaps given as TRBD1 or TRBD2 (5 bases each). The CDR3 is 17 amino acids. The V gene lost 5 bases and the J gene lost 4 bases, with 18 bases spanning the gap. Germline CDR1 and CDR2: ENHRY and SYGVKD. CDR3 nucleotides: TGTGCCATCAGTCGTCCGGGGCTTACTGCGGGGGCCAACGTCCTGACTTTC. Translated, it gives CAISRPGLTAGANVLTF.

The CDR3 coding sequence is TGTGCCAGCAGTGAAAAGATATTCCCGGGTAGTAGAAACACCATATATTTT. Translation: CASSEKIFPGSRNTIYF. This chain connects TRBV6-1 to TRBJ1-3; D ambiguous. V shed 2 bases and J shed 5 bases, with 19 bases lying between them. Germline-derived CDR1 and CDR2 are MNHNS and SASEGT. The CDR3 is 17 residues long.

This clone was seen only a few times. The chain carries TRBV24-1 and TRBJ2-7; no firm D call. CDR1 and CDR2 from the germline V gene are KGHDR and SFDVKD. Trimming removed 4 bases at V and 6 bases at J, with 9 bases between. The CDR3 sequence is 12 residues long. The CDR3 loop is CATSEVRGEQYV. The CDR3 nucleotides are TGTGCCACCAGTGAAGTGCGCGGCGAGCAGTACGTC.

The chain's CDR3 is CASSPITRTGLSTDTQYF. The CDR3 nucleotides are TGTGCCAGCAGCCCTATTACCCGGACAGGCTTGAGCACAGATACGCAGTATTTT. The chain recombines TRBV6-2 or TRBV6-3 with TRBJ2-3, with 7 bases aligning to TRBD1. CDR1 and CDR2 from the germline V gene are MNHEY and SVGEGT. J gave up 0 bases and V 6 bases, and 15 bases lay outside the gene matches. The CDR3 consists of 18 residues.

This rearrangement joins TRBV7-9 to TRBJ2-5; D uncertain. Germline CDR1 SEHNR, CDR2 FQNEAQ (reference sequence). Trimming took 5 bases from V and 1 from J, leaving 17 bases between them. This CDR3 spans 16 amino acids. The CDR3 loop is CASSRSGETRQETQYF. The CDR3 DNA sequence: TGTGCCAGCAGCCGATCAGGAGAAACTCGCCAAGAGACCCAGTACTTC.

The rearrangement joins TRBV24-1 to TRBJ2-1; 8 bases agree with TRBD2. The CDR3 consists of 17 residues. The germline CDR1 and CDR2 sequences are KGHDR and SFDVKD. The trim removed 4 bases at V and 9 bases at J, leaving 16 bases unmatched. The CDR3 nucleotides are TGTGCCACCAGTGAAGGTGGAGCGGGGGCCCGCGATAGTGAGCAGTTCTTC. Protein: CATSEGGAGARDSEQFF.

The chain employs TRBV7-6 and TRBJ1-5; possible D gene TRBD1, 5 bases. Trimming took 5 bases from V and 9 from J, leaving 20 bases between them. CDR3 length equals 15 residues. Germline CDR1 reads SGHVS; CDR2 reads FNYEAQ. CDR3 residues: CASSPSGGGGVPQHF. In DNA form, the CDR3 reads TGTGCCAGCAGCCCATCGGGGGGTGGAGGAGTGCCCCAGCATTTT.

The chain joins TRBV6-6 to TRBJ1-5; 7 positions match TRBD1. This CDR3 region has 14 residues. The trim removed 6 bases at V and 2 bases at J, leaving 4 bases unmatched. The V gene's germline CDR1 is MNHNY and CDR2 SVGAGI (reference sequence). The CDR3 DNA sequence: TGTGCCAGCAGGGCCGGGACAGGCAATCAGCCCCAGCATTTT. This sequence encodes CASRAGTGNQPQHF.

The CDR3 protein is CASSLGDLPGQAHGYTF. CDR3 DNA sequence: TGTGCCAGCAGCTTGGGCGATCTTCCGGGACAGGCCCATGGCTACACCTTC. The rearrangement links TRBV5-8 to TRBJ1-2, with TRBD1 matching over 8 bases. The V gene end was trimmed by 0 bases and the J gene end by 6 bases; junction bases not matched to a gene: 13. CDR3 size: 17 residues. Germline V lookup: CDR1 SGHTS, CDR2 YDEGEE.

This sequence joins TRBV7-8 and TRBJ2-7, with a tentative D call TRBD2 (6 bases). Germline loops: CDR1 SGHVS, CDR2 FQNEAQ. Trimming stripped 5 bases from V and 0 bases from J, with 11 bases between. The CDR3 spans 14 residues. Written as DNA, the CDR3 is TGTGCCAGCAGCCTCAAGACTAGCTCCTACGAGCAGTACGTC. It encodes CASSLKTSSYEQYV.

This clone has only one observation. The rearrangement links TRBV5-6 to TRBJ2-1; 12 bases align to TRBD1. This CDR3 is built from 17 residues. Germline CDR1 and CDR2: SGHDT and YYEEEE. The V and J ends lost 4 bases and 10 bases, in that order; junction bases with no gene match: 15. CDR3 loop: CASSLLNTGQGAREQFF. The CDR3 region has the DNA TGTGCCAGCAGCCTACTGAACACGGGACAGGGGGCGAGGGAGCAGTTCTTC.

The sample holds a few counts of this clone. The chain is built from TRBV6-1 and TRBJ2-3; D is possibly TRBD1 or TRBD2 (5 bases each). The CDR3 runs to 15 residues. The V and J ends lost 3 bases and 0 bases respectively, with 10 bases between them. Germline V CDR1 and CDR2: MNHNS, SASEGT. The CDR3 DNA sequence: TGTGCCAGCAGTGAGGGTTGGGGGAGCACAGATACGCAGTATTTT. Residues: CASSEGWGSTDTQYF.

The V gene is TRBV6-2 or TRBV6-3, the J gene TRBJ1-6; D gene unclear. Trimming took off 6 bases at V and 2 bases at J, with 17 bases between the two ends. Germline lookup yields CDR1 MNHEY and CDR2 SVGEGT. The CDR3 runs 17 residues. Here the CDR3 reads CASSPWVSGPYNSPLHF. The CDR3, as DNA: TGTGCCAGCAGCCCTTGGGTCTCCGGGCCCTATAATTCACCCCTCCACTTT.

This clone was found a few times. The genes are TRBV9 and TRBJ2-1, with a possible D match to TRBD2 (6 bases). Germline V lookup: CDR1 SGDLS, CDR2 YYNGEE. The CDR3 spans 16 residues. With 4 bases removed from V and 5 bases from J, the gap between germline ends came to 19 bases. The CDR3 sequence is CASSKSGTHTDNEQFF. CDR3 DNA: TGTGCCAGCAGCAAATCCGGGACTCACACCGACAATGAGCAGTTCTTC.

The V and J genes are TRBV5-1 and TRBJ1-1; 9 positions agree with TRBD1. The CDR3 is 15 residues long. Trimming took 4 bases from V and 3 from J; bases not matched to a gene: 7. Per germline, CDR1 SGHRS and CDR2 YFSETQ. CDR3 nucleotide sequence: TGCGCCAGCAGCATCGTCAGACAGGGGGACACTGAAGCTTTCTTT. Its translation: CASSIVRQGDTEAFF.

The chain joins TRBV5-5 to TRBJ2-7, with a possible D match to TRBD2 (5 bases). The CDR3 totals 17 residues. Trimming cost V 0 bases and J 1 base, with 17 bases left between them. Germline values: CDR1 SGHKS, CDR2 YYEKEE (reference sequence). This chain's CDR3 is CASSLVSGSVRSYEQYV. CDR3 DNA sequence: TGTGCCAGCAGCTTGGTTTCGGGGAGTGTTAGGTCCTACGAGCAGTACGTC.

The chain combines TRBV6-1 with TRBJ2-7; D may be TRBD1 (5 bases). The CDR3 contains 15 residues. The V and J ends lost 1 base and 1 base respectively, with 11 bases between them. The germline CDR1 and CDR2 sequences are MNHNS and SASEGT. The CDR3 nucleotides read TGTGCCAGCAGTGAAGGTCCAGGGCTTTCCTACGAGCAGTACGTC. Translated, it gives CASSEGPGLSYEQYV.

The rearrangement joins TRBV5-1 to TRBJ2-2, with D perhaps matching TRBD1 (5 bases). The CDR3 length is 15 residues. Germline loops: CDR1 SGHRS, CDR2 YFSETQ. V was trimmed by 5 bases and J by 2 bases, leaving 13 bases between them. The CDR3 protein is CASRSWGVNTGELFF. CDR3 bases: TGCGCCAGCAGATCCTGGGGCGTAAACACCGGGGAGCTGTTTTTT.